Following are 9 T cell receptor beta chains from one sample sequenced in a study of shared clonotypes between healthy human individuals. Sequenced by immunoSEQ multiplex PCR; TCRdb stores in-frame clones only, minus some. The repertoire includes approximately 980,000 clones, around three quarters of them detected once, and nearly 1.5% sits in the top ten. Sample: memory CD4+ T cells sorted from blood. Described subset: CD45RA-negative fraction. These receptors all stem from a man between 18 and 35 years old in good health.

The CDR3 sequence: CAISSSGGDYNEQFF. The CDR3 DNA reads TGTGCCATCAGTTCCAGCGGGGGGGACTACAATGAGCAGTTCTTC. This chain links TRBV10-3 with TRBJ2-1; 10 bases agree with TRBD2. CDR1 is ENHRY, CDR2 SYGVKD, per germline. The CDR3 is made up of 15 amino acids. V lost 5 bases and J lost 3; bases outside the gene matches: 4.

The rearrangement uses TRBV2 and TRBJ1-2; D remains unclear. The CDR3 contains 13 residues. V lost 3 bases and J lost 5, with 10 bases in between. Germline assignment: CDR1 SNHLY and CDR2 FYNNEI. The CDR3 coding sequence is TGTGCCAGCAGTGAGGACTATGGGTATGGCTACACCTTC. Protein product: CASSEDYGYGYTF.

The chain carries TRBV7-6 and TRBJ2-3, with 13 bases that match TRBD2. CDR1 and CDR2 (germline): SGHVS, FNYEAQ. This CDR3 is built from 16 residues. The V segment lost 6 bases and the J segment 3 bases; nucleotides outside the gene matches: 6. CDR3 loop: CASRRLAGGATDTQYF. CDR3 bases: TGTGCCAGCAGAAGACTAGCGGGGGGCGCTACAGATACGCAGTATTTT.

Comment on this clone: The junction differs from germline at one of its ends, possibly a read error. This same CDR3 is encoded by further DNA sequences in the sample. V is TRBV30 and J is TRBJ1-1; maybe TRBD1 (6 bases). CDR3 length: 13 residues. CDR1 is GTSNPN, CDR2 SVGIG, per germline (reference sequence). CDR3 sequence reads: CAWDTGMNTEAFF. In DNA form, the CDR3 reads TGTGCCTGGGACACAGGGATGAACACTGAAGCCTTCTTT. The variable domain in full, completed from reference TRBV30 and TRBJ1-1, reads SQTIHQWPATLVQPVGSPLSLECTVEGTSNPNLYWYRQAAGRGLQLLFYSVGIGQISSEVPQNLSASRPQDRQFILSSKKLLLSDSGFYLCAWDTGMNTEAFFGQGTRLTVV.

This clone was seen a few times. J is TRBJ2-3 and V is TRBV9; D may be TRBD2 (5 bases). This CDR3 spans 15 amino acids. Trimming stripped 1 base from V and 4 bases from J, with 13 bases between. Germline assignment: CDR1 SGDLS and CDR2 YYNGEE. This CDR3 reads CASSVMGVLADTQYF. The CDR3 DNA follows: TGTGCCAGCAGCGTAATGGGAGTCCTCGCAGATACGCAGTATTTT.

V gene TRBV2 combines with J gene TRBJ2-7, with 11 bases lining up with TRBD2. CDR1 is SNHLY, CDR2 FYNNEI, per germline. This CDR3 contains 14 residues. V lost 7 bases and J lost 5; bases outside the gene matches: 7. The CDR3 region has the DNA TGTGCCAGCAATTTAGCGGGAGGGCGCAACGAGCAGTACTTC. Its translation is CASNLAGGRNEQYF.

This clone came up once. The CDR3 protein is CASSATASSYNEQFF. CDR3 DNA sequence: TGTGCCAGCAGCGCGACAGCTAGCTCCTACAATGAGCAGTTCTTC. This sequence joins TRBV9 and TRBJ2-1; D possibly corresponds to TRBD1 (5 bases). The CDR3 is 15 residues long. Germline V gives CDR1 SGDLS, CDR2 YYNGEE. V lost 3 bases and J lost 0, with 10 bases in between.

J is TRBJ1-4 and V is TRBV9, with D unresolved. This CDR3 is built from 14 residues. Germline V gene sequence: CDR1 SGDLS, CDR2 YYNGEE. V was cut by 2 bases and J by 0 bases, with 5 bases left in between. The CDR3 is CASSVTATNEKLFF. The CDR3, as DNA: TGTGCCAGCAGCGTGACGGCAACTAATGAAAAACTGTTTTTT.

As to this clone: This sample also contains other DNA sequences that code for the same CDR3. The rearrangement links TRBV9 to TRBJ2-5; D may be TRBD1 (6 bases). In germline, CDR1 is SGDLS, CDR2 YYNGEE. V was clipped by 0 bases and J by 5 bases, with 11 bases between them. The CDR3 runs to 14 residues. CDR3 nucleotide sequence: TGTGCCAGCAGCGTAGGGGGGCGACAGGAGACCCAGTACTTC. Protein sequence: CASSVGGRQETQYF.